This TCR beta chain was captured in a study of cytomegalovirus exposure and HLA in healthy donors. About the study: Earlier findings included approximately 120 million unique TCR beta sequences obtained from 150 million to 200 million T cells.

The study, taken as a whole, reports: Prediction of most subjects' HLA-A and HLA-B alleles by TCR beta sequences was reportedly accurate.

Both 60 Vbeta primers and 13 Jbeta primers went into the PCR. Here immunoSEQ multiplex PCR was the method, and the copy in TCRdb shows in-frame clones only, minus some. The table includes roughly 100,000 clones, roughly 75% detected once. This cohort consisted of healthy bone marrow donors. For this clone: Its antigen is unknown.

This TCR derives from a woman in her thirties or forties in good health and CMV-seronegative. The sequenced sample was PBMCs.

This CDR3 reads CASSVTGVEYF. CDR3 DNA: TGTGCCAGCAGCGTAACAGGGGTGGAGTACTTC. This chain links TRBV5-6 with TRBJ2-7; 7 positions agree with TRBD1. Germline V CDR1 and CDR2: SGHDT, YYEEEE. The CDR3 extends over 11 amino acids. V dropped 4 bases and J dropped 11; count of bases not matched to a gene: 6.